The clone carrying this TCR beta chain was seen only a few times. Its antigen remains unknown. This sample stems from a study of blood T cells in healthy people across ages. Study background: Template switching retrieved approximately one barcoded beta molecule for each two T cells.

Germline V gives CDR1 SGHTA, CDR2 FQGNSA. Trimming left V 1 base short and J 4 bases short, with 16 bases between. The CDR3 covers 16 residues. Findings and limits, study-wide: A roughly linear fall in TCR beta diversity per million T cells was seen with increasing age. Unsorted PBMCs ruled out conclusive naive versus antigen-experienced comparison.

A second PCR, run for roughly 7 to 11 cycles, used a sample-barcoded 5' primer plus a J-beta primer mix. Through a template-switch adaptor with 12 random nucleotides, each cDNA molecule received a tag. TCRdb ran MiXCR on the 5' RACE reads and lists one entry per CDR3 protein. The sample yields over 1.5 million distinct CDR3 sequences, about 50% seen once. Sequenced sample: blood. The gene calls are TRBV7-2 and TRBJ2-5; D call uncertain. The sequence was collected from a woman in her forties in good health. The CDR3 here is CASSLVGPRTGETQYF. The CDR3 DNA is TGTGCCAGCAGCTTAGTCGGGCCTAGGACCGGAGAGACCCAGTACTTC.